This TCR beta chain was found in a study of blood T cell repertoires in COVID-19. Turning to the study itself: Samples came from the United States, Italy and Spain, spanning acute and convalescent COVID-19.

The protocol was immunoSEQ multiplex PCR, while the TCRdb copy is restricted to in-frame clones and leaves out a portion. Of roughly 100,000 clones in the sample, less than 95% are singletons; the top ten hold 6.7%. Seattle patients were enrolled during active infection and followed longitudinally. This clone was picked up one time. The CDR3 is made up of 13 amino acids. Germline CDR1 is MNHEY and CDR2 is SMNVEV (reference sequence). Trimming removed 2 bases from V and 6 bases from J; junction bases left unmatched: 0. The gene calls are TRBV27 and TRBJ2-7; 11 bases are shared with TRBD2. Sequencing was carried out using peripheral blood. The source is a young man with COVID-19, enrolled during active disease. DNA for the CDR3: TGTGCCAGCAGTTTACTAGCGGGAGGCGAGCAGTACTTC. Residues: CASSLLAGGEQYF.